This is a list of T cell receptor beta chains from one sample in a study of T cell responses to AZD1222 COVID-19 vaccine. Method: immunoSEQ multiplex PCR; TCRdb's copy keeps in-frame clones and lacks some. The sample shows 95,000 to 150,000 clones, over 80% of them seen only once. Sequencing used peripheral blood, obtained on day 0 of AZD1222 vaccination. These receptors were collected from an adult in good health. Both conserved end residues are part of each CDR3. The D gene is left open where the match is weak. The listing skips clone size in some rows; elsewhere it reads once, few, many or a size class.

TRBD2	.	TRBJ2-3	TRBV6-5	TGTGCCAGCAGTTATAGCGGGGCCTCTAGCACAGATACGCAGTATTTT	CASSYSGASSTDTQYF
.	.	TRBJ2-7	TRBV7-9	TGTGCCAGCAGCACCCTCCAGGGAGAGGGGGTCTTCGAGCAGTACTTC	CASSTLQGEGVFEQYF
.	.	TRBJ1-3	TRBV18	TGTGCCAGCTCACGGGAGACAGGCAGCTCTGGAAACACCATATATTTT	CASSRETGSSGNTIYF
.	once	TRBJ1-1	TRBV21-1	TGTGCCAGCAGAAGACAGGGGGTGAGCGACACTGAAGCTTTCTTT	CASRRQGVSDTEAFF
.	once	TRBJ1-5	TRBV10-3	TGTGCCATCAGTGAATGGTATAGCAATCAGCCCCAGCATTTT	CAISEWYSNQPQHF
.	.	TRBJ2-7	TRBV5-5	TGTGCCAGCAGCTGGACAGTTTCCTACGAGCAGTACTTC	CASSWTVSYEQYF
.	.	TRBJ1-1	TRBV5-1	TGCGCCAGCAGCAACAGAGGGTCCACTGAAGCTTTCTTT	CASSNRGSTEAFF
.	.	TRBJ2-1	TRBV6-5	TGTGCCAGCAGTTACGCGGCGGGACAAATCAATGAGCAGTTCTTC	CASSYAAGQINEQFF
.	once	TRBJ2-7	TRBV6-2/TRBV6-3	TGTGCCAGCAGTTCGACATCCTCCTACGAGCAGTACTTC	CASSSTSSYEQYF
TRBD1	.	TRBJ2-3	TRBV5-1	TGCGCCAGCAGCACGGACAGGGGAAAGGATACGCAGTATTTT	CASSTDRGKDTQYF
TRBD1	.	TRBJ1-5	TRBV12-5	TGTGCTAGTGGTTTGAGAGTAGACAGGGACTTCAATCAGCCCCAGCATTTT	CASGLRVDRDFNQPQHF
.	.	TRBJ1-2	TRBV3-1/TRBV3-2	TGTGCCAGCAGCCAAGCGCCGGGATCGCTGTACTATGGCTACACCTTC	CASSQAPGSLYYGYTF
TRBD1	once	TRBJ1-6	TRBV19	TGTGCCAGTAGTATAGGGGGACAGGGATGGAGATCACCCCTCCACTTT	CASSIGGQGWRSPLHF
.	.	TRBJ2-1	TRBV19	TGTGCCAGTAGACCGCGGGGAACCTTTGGGAATGAGCAGTTCTTC	CASRPRGTFGNEQFF
.	.	TRBJ1-1	TRBV28	TGTGCCAGTTGCCGGGGGCTGGGGACTGAAGCTTTCTTT	CASCRGLGTEAFF
TRBD1	.	TRBJ1-1	TRBV2	TGTGCCAGCAGAGAAACAGGGGTAGGCACTGAAGCTTTCTTT	CASRETGVGTEAFF
TRBD1	.	TRBJ1-1	TRBV15	TGTGCCACCAGCTGGGGACAGGGTCGAACTGAAGCTTTCTTT	CATSWGQGRTEAFF
.	.	TRBJ1-4	TRBV7-2	TGTGCCAGCAGCTTAGGACGGGGGCGGGAAAAACTGTTTTTT	CASSLGRGREKLFF
.	once	TRBJ1-1	TRBV9	TGTGCCAGCAGCCGCCAAACCGGGACACTTGAAGCTTTCTTT	CASSRQTGTLEAFF
TRBD2	.	TRBJ2-5	TRBV10-3	TGTGCCATCAGTGAGTCGGCTAGCGGACTCCAAGAGACCCAGTACTTC	CAISESASGLQETQYF
TRBD1	.	TRBJ1-2	TRBV4-2	TGTGCCAGCAGCCAAGCCCAGGGACAGGGGGCGGGAGGCTACACCTTC	CASSQAQGQGAGGYTF
.	.	TRBJ1-1	TRBV12-3/TRBV12-4	TGTGCCAGTGACTCGGGCACTGAAGCTTTCTTT	CASDSGTEAFF
TRBD1	.	TRBJ2-7	TRBV6-5	TGTGCCAGCAGGGGGACAGGGAGCTCCTACGAGCAGTACTTC	CASRGTGSSYEQYF
TRBD1	.	TRBJ2-5	TRBV3-1/TRBV3-2	TGTGCCAGCAGCCCCAATTTGGGACAGGGGGCCGGCGAGACCCAGTACTTC	CASSPNLGQGAGETQYF
.	.	TRBJ1-5	TRBV6-5	TGTGCCAGCACGAATCAGCCCCAGCATTTT	CASTNQPQHF
.	.	TRBJ1-2	TRBV12-3/TRBV12-4	TGTGCCAGCAGTTTAAGGAGGGATTATGGCTACACCTTC	CASSLRRDYGYTF
.	.	TRBJ2-7	TRBV27	TGTGCCAGCAGTACCTGGACACCGAATGGCCACGAGCAGTACTTC	CASSTWTPNGHEQYF
.	.	TRBJ1-6	TRBV21-1	TGTGCCAGCAGCAAAACGCTGTCGTCGGGGCTGGCCTATAATTCACCCCTCCACTTT	CASSKTLSSGLAYNSPLHF
.	.	TRBJ2-5	TRBV10-1	TGCGCCAGCATCGGAGACCAAGAGACCCAGTACTTC	CASIGDQETQYF
.	.	TRBJ2-7	TRBV5-6	TGTGCCAGCAGCCCTGGGAATCCTGCAGGGATCTCCTACGAGCAGTACTTC	CASSPGNPAGISYEQYF
TRBD2	.	TRBJ2-7	TRBV3-1/TRBV3-2	TGTGCCAGCAGCCCCCTAGCGGGAGGGGGTAGAGGCGAGCAGTACTTC	CASSPLAGGGRGEQYF
TRBD1	.	TRBJ2-7	TRBV9	TGTGCCAGCAGCGTGTCCGCTACCCCTGGACAGGGAAAGGGCGAGCAGTACTTC	CASSVSATPGQGKGEQYF
.	.	TRBJ2-3	TRBV3-1/TRBV3-2	TGTGCCAGCAGCTGGACACTTAGCACAGATACGCAGTATTTT	CASSWTLSTDTQYF
TRBD1	.	TRBJ2-5	TRBV5-5	TGTGCCAGCAGCTTGGTACAGGGGGTAGAGACCCAGTACTTC	CASSLVQGVETQYF
TRBD2	.	TRBJ2-1	TRBV28	TGTGCCAGCAGTTTCCGCCAGGGGACTAGCGGGAGCGGGGGTGAGCAGTTCTTC	CASSFRQGTSGSGGEQFF
TRBD1	.	TRBJ1-2	TRBV5-5	TGTGCCAGCAGCTTGTCATGGGACAGCTCTAACTATGGCTACACCTTC	CASSLSWDSSNYGYTF
.	.	TRBJ2-1	TRBV3-1/TRBV3-2	TGTGCCAGCAGCCTAATACTGGGCAATGAGCAGTTCTTC	CASSLILGNEQFF
.	.	TRBJ1-1	TRBV11-1	TGTGCCAGCAGCTTAGAGGGACTCCTGAACACTGAAGCTTTCTTT	CASSLEGLLNTEAFF
.	.	TRBJ2-1	TRBV7-3	TGTGCCAGCAGCTTACCCAGCCCCACCAATGAGCAGTTCTTC	CASSLPSPTNEQFF
.	.	TRBJ2-6	TRBV7-3	TGTGCCAGCAGCATCCTGCCGGAAGGGGCCAACGTCCTGACTTTC	CASSILPEGANVLTF
.	.	TRBJ2-7	TRBV18	TGTGCCAGCTCCCTCCAGAGCTCCTACGAGCAGTACTTC	CASSLQSSYEQYF
TRBD1	.	TRBJ1-6	TRBV6-1	TGTGCCAGCAGTGATCAGGGGGTAGCGAATTCACCCCTCCACTTT	CASSDQGVANSPLHF
TRBD1	.	TRBJ1-2	TRBV29-1	TGCAGCGGATCGGGACAGGGGGGCTATGGCTACACCTTC	CSGSGQGGYGYTF
.	.	TRBJ1-3	TRBV7-9	TGTGCCAGCAGCTTTCTGACCACTTTCCGGGGCTCCGCTGGAAACACCATATATTTT	CASSFLTTFRGSAGNTIYF
.	once	TRBJ1-1	TRBV19	TGTGCCAGTCGCAGGGATATGGTGGTGAACACTGAAGCTTTCTTT	CASRRDMVVNTEAFF
.	.	TRBJ2-7	TRBV25-1	TGTGCCAGCAGTGAGACAGCCTACGAGCAGTACTTC	CASSETAYEQYF
.	.	TRBJ1-2	TRBV5-1	TGCGCCAGCAGCTTGATGGGCGGACATGGCTACACCTTC	CASSLMGGHGYTF
.	.	TRBJ2-6	TRBV3-1/TRBV3-2	TGTGCCAGCAGGCAAGGGGCCAACGTCCTGACTTTC	CASRQGANVLTF
TRBD2	once	TRBJ2-5	TRBV3-1/TRBV3-2	TGTGCCAGCAGCCAACCGGGACTAGCGGGAGGGCAAGAGACCCAGTACTTC	CASSQPGLAGGQETQYF
.	once	TRBJ1-2	TRBV6-1	TGTGCCAGCAGTGAATCGTTGGGGGAAGGTGCCTATGGCTACACCTTC	CASSESLGEGAYGYTF
TRBD1	.	TRBJ1-1	TRBV6-5	TGTGCCACCCATTCGACGGACAGGATGAACACTGAAGCTTTCTTT	CATHSTDRMNTEAFF
TRBD1	.	TRBJ1-1	TRBV18	TGTGCCAGCTCACCGACCCGACAGGGGTTAGCTGAAGCTTTCTTT	CASSPTRQGLAEAFF
TRBD1	.	TRBJ2-2	TRBV19	TGTGCCAGTAGACTTCGACCGGGACAGGGTAGCGGGGAGCTGTTTTTT	CASRLRPGQGSGELFF
TRBD1	.	TRBJ2-7	TRBV2	TGTGCCAGTAGACAGGGGGGGGAGCAGTACTTC	CASRQGGEQYF
.	.	TRBJ1-2	TRBV20-1	TGCAGTGTCCTCATTACCTATGGCTACACCTTC	CSVLITYGYTF